The 5 T cell receptor beta chains reported below all come from one sample, sequenced in a study of cytomegalovirus exposure and HLA in healthy donors (dated by TCRdb to the late 2010s). Library preparation employed the immunoSEQ multiplex PCR assay. The multiplex PCR relied on a mix of 60 forward primers for TCR Vbeta segments and 13 reverse primers for TCR Jbeta segments. As stored in TCRdb, this immuneACCESS dataset retains in-frame rearrangements with V and J assigned. A fraction of the clones does not appear; measured against another copy, unresolved V genes explain less than half of the discrepancy, and the remainder lacks a known reason. The sample contains about 190,000 clones, 77% of them found a single time. Approximately 2.1% of the sample comes from the top ten. Sequenced: PBMCs. These receptors were taken from a young woman in good health and CMV-seropositive.

The V and J genes are TRBV29-1 and TRBJ2-5; 8 bases map to TRBD2. CDR1 is SQVTM and CDR2 is ANQGSEA in the germline V gene. CDR3 size: 15 residues. V lost 4 bases, J lost 4 bases, and 11 bases stayed unmatched. The CDR3 nucleotides are TGCAGCGTTGCCCCCCCAGCGGGAGTAGGAGAGACCCAGTACTTC. It specifies CSVAPPAGVGETQYF.

This clone was picked up a small number of times. The chain couples TRBV5-6 to TRBJ1-2; unclear D gene. The CDR3 runs to 14 residues. V gave up 0 bases and J gave up 5 bases, with 11 bases separating them. Germline assignment: CDR1 SGHDT and CDR2 YYEEEE. CDR3 nucleotide sequence: TGTGCCAGCAGCTTGGTAGCCTCAACATATGGCTACACCTTC. Protein product: CASSLVASTYGYTF.

The chain is built from TRBV11-2 and TRBJ2-4, with D possibly being TRBD2 (7 bases). The CDR3 extends over 16 amino acids. CDR1 is SGHAT, CDR2 FQNNGV, per germline. With 5 bases removed from V and 1 base from J, the gap between germline ends came to 15 bases. CDR3 nucleotide sequence: TGTGCCAGCAGCCTCGGGGGGCTCCCGGCCAAAAACATTCAGTACTTC. Protein product: CASSLGGLPAKNIQYF.

Only a few counts were recorded for this clone. This rearrangement joins TRBV7-9 to TRBJ2-5, with D perhaps TRBD1 (5 bases). The tail of the sequence fits TRBJ2-7 better, so the J call may be wrong. The CDR3 extends over 12 amino acids. CDR1 and CDR2 (germline): SEHNR, FQNEAQ (reference sequence). The chain's CDR3 is CASSRQNYEQYF. The CDR3 DNA follows: TGTGCCAGCAGCCGACAGAACTACGAGCAGTACTTC.

V usage is TRBV28 and J usage is TRBJ1-5; 8 nucleotides line up with TRBD1. The J segment lost 7 bases and the V segment lost 3 bases, leaving 5 bases of the junction unmatched. CDR1 is MDHEN, CDR2 SYDVKM, per germline. The CDR3 runs to 14 residues. DNA of the CDR3: TGTGCCAGCAGTTTGACAGGGGACGCGCAGCCCCAGCATTTT. As protein: CASSLTGDAQPQHF.